The next 26 T cell receptor beta chains were all read from a single sample in a study of OX40 agonist ivuxolimab in advanced cancers. Libraries were prepared by immunoSEQ multiplex PCR; TCRdb keeps only in-frame clonotypes and omits some of them. Of tens of thousands of clones listed, 80% to 90% are singletons. The sample in question was CD4+ or CD8+ T cells sorted from blood, obtained in a trial of the OX40 agonist ivuxolimab. These receptors all come from an adult with an advanced solid tumor such as melanoma, head and neck, liver or kidney cancer.

V is TRBV7-3 and J is TRBJ2-5; 10 positions match TRBD1. With 0 bases clipped from V and 3 bases from J, the junction kept 13 bases outside the gene matches. Germline V CDR1 and CDR2: SGHTA, FQGTGA. The CDR3 loop spans 19 amino acids. CDR3 nucleotide sequence: TGTGCCAGCAGCTTAACCACCTCGCGGGGACAGGGGCCAGAAGAGACCCAGTACTTC. It is translated as CASSLTTSRGQGPEETQYF.

The V and J genes are TRBV28 and TRBJ2-5, with D perhaps TRBD1 (6 bases). The germline gives CDR1 MDHEN, CDR2 SYDVKM. The V gene lost 4 bases and the J gene lost 5 bases, with 14 bases spanning the gap. The CDR3 sequence is 14 residues long. CDR3 residues: CASSSTGTWETQYF. Here the CDR3 DNA reads TGTGCCAGCAGTTCGACAGGAACATGGGAGACCCAGTACTTC.

This chain links TRBV30 with TRBJ1-5; D gene uncertain. The germline gives CDR1 GTSNPN, CDR2 SVGIG (reference sequence). Deletions cut 6 bases from V and 2 bases from J, with 14 bases between. CDR3 length equals 14 residues. CDR3 DNA sequence: TGTGCCTGCGTGAATGGGTCAGGCAATCAGCCCCAGCATTTT. It translates to CACVNGSGNQPQHF.

This clone occurred a few times. V gene TRBV7-2 combines with J gene TRBJ2-3; D is unresolved. The CDR3 has 16 residues. V was pared by 4 bases and J by 1 base, with 15 bases between. The germline V gene encodes CDR1 SGHTA and CDR2 FQGNSA. This CDR3 is CASSSAWPRRTDTQYF. CDR3 DNA: TGTGCCAGCAGCTCCGCCTGGCCTAGGCGCACAGATACGCAGTATTTT.

This chain uses TRBV6-6 with TRBJ1-5; D is unresolved. The CDR3 spans 12 residues. CDR1 MNHNY and CDR2 SVGAGI come from the germline V gene (reference sequence). V lost 4 bases to trimming and J lost 6 bases, with 7 bases between them. DNA for the CDR3: TGTGCCAGCAGTTCCTGGGTTCAGCCCCAGCATTTT. Residues: CASSSWVQPQHF.

The CDR3 coding sequence is TGTGCCAGCAGTGTTTACAGGGAGGAGGGCTACACCTTC. This codes for CASSVYREEGYTF. The chain is built from TRBV2 and TRBJ1-2, with a tentative D call TRBD1 (6 bases). The CDR3 is 13 amino acids. Trimming cost V 4 bases and J 8 bases, with 14 bases left between them. CDR1 and CDR2 from the germline V gene are SNHLY and FYNNEI.

The chain carries TRBV6-6 and TRBJ1-1; D not resolved. Looked up from germline, CDR1 is MNHNY and CDR2 is SVGAGI (reference sequence). Between the trimmed V and J ends, which lost 8 bases and 1 base, there was a span of 11 bases. This CDR3 region has 13 residues. This CDR3 reads CASENYQNTEAFF. CDR3 in DNA: TGTGCCAGCGAAAATTATCAGAACACTGAAGCTTTCTTT.

V is TRBV7-9 and J is TRBJ2-5, with TRBD2 matching over 12 bases. The CDR3 loop spans 18 amino acids. Germline trimming cut 4 bases from V and 0 bases from J; bases unmatched to any gene: 9. Germline V lookup: CDR1 SEHNR, CDR2 FQNEAQ (reference sequence). The CDR3 reads CASSSLAGGTIYQETQYF. For the CDR3, the DNA is TGTGCCAGCAGCTCGCTAGCGGGGGGGACAATCTACCAAGAGACCCAGTACTTC.

This clone was seen a handful of times. This chain uses TRBV7-2 with TRBJ1-1, with unresolved D. CDR3 size: 12 residues. The V and J ends lost 6 bases and 1 base respectively, with 6 bases between them. The germline V gene encodes CDR1 SGHTA and CDR2 FQGNSA. CDR3 nucleotides: TGTGCCAGCAGGAGGGAGAACACTGAAGCTTTCTTT. Protein sequence: CASRRENTEAFF. Full variable domain (outside the CDR3, taken from reference TRBV7-2 and TRBJ1-1): GAGVSQSPSNKVTEKGKDVELRCDPISGHTALYWYRQSLGQGLEFLIYFQGNSAPDKSGLPSDRFSAERTGGSVSTLTIQRTQQEDSAVYLCASRRENTEAFFGQGTRLTVV.

This clone showed up just once. The V call is TRBV27, the J call TRBJ2-7; D ambiguous. Trimming stripped 3 bases from V and 7 bases from J, with 7 bases between. Germline CDR1 MNHEY, CDR2 SMNVEV (reference sequence). This CDR3 is 11 amino acids long. The DNA for the CDR3 is TGTGCCAGCAGTTTCTCGGGTGAGCAGTACTTC. The encoded protein is CASSFSGEQYF.

The V gene is TRBV5-1, the J gene TRBJ2-7; TRBD2 aligns across 10 bases. V shed 0 bases, J shed 4 bases, and the junction held 7 bases outside the gene matches. The V gene's germline CDR1 is SGHRS and CDR2 YFSETQ. The CDR3 is 16 residues long. CDR3 sequence (DNA): TGCGCCAGCAGCTTGGCTTCCGGGACTAGCGAGTACGAGCAGTACTTC. Translated: CASSLASGTSEYEQYF.

The chain employs TRBV19 and TRBJ1-2, with 11 bases identical to TRBD1. The CDR3 is 14 amino acids. Germline trimming cut 5 bases from V and 7 bases from J; bases unmatched to any gene: 6. Germline CDR1 and CDR2: LNHDA and SQIVND (reference sequence). As DNA, the CDR3 is TGTGCCAGTAGTTCCGGACAGGGGGCCGGTGGCTACACCTTC. It encodes CASSSGQGAGGYTF.

V and J are TRBV19 and TRBJ2-4; D is uncertain. CDR1 and CDR2 from the germline V gene are LNHDA and SQIVND (reference sequence). The V and J ends lost 4 bases and 7 bases respectively, with 8 bases between them. The CDR3 loop spans 12 amino acids. CDR3 sequence (DNA): TGTGCCAGTAGTACCGCTGGTAACATTCAGTACTTC. Translated, it gives CASSTAGNIQYF.

Of note for this clone: A junction end diverges from the germline sequence, so it may reflect a read error. This chain joins TRBV6-5 and TRBJ2-6; possibly TRBD1 or TRBD2 for D (5 bases each). CDR1 is MNHEY, CDR2 SVGAGI, per germline. The length of the CDR3 is 15 residues. CDR3 sequence reads: CACRDLSSGANVLTF. CDR3 coding DNA: TGTGCCTGCAGGGACCTTAGCTCTGGGGCCAACGTCCTGACTTTC.

This clone was recorded a few times. V and J are TRBV2 and TRBJ2-1; no reliable D call. V lost 8 bases to trimming and J lost 8 bases, with 13 bases between them. The CDR3 consists of 12 residues. CDR1 is SNHLY and CDR2 is FYNNEI in the germline V gene. CDR3 sequence reads: CASASGGYEQFF. CDR3 DNA: TGTGCCAGCGCGTCGGGCGGCTATGAGCAGTTCTTC.

The genes are TRBV6-5 and TRBJ2-2; either TRBD1 or TRBD2 may fit D (5 bases each). V lost 3 bases, J lost 6 bases, and 11 bases lay in between. From germline, CDR1 is MNHEY and CDR2 SVGAGI. This CDR3 is built from 14 residues. This chain's CDR3 is CASSYIGGAGELFF. DNA for the CDR3: TGTGCCAGCAGTTATATTGGGGGAGCCGGGGAGCTGTTTTTT.

The rearrangement joins TRBV18 to TRBJ2-1, with 7 bases identical to TRBD1. This CDR3 has 10 residues. V lost 5 bases, J lost 12 bases, and 1 base stayed unmatched. Germline V gene sequence: CDR1 KGHSH, CDR2 LQKENI. CDR3 bases: TGTGCCAGCTCAGGGGACAGGCAGTTCTTC. Translation: CASSGDRQFF.

The V gene is TRBV7-2, the J gene TRBJ2-2, with D perhaps matching TRBD2 (6 bases). Germline V gene data show CDR1 as SGHTA and CDR2 as FQGNSA. The CDR3 spans 13 residues. V was cut by 6 bases and J by 1 base, with 6 bases left in between. The chain's CDR3 is CASRAGNTGELFF. The CDR3 bases are TGTGCCAGCAGAGCGGGGAACACCGGGGAGCTGTTTTTT. Full variable domain (rest looked up from reference TRBV7-2 and TRBJ2-2): GAGVSQSPSNKVTEKGKDVELRCDPISGHTALYWYRQSLGQGLEFLIYFQGNSAPDKSGLPSDRFSAERTGGSVSTLTIQRTQQEDSAVYLCASRAGNTGELFFGEGSRLTVL.

This chain links TRBV18 with TRBJ2-2; 8 bases fit TRBD1. V was clipped by 4 bases and J by 3 bases; unmatched bases: 7. This CDR3 region has 16 residues. Germline CDR1 reads KGHSH; CDR2 reads LQKENI. This CDR3 is CASSLLRGRDTGELFF. The CDR3, as DNA: TGTGCCAGCTCACTGCTCAGGGGGCGAGACACCGGGGAGCTGTTTTTT.

This chain uses TRBV6-1 with TRBJ1-5, with D hard to call. From germline, CDR1 is MNHNS and CDR2 SASEGT. V shed 0 bases and J shed 7 bases, with 13 bases lying between them. The CDR3 runs to 15 residues. CDR3 DNA sequence: TGTGCCAGCAGTGAAGCTGCCGGGCTCGGACAGCCCCAGCATTTT. This translates into CASSEAAGLGQPQHF.

The chain has TRBV19 and TRBJ1-2, with TRBD1 identical over 8 bases. V lost 5 bases to trimming and J lost 2 bases; unmatched junction nucleotides: 10. In germline, CDR1 is LNHDA, CDR2 SQIVND (reference sequence). This CDR3 contains 16 residues. CDR3 DNA: TGTGCCAGTAGTCTGGGACAGGCGCCAACAAACTATGGCTACACCTTC. This encodes CASSLGQAPTNYGYTF.

The rearrangement uses TRBV9 and TRBJ1-1; D gene uncertain. The germline V gene has CDR1 SGDLS and CDR2 YYNGEE. This CDR3 has 13 residues. V gave up 4 bases and J gave up 1 base, with 8 bases separating them. In nucleotides, the CDR3 is TGTGCCAGCAGCCAACAACAGAACACTGAAGCTTTCTTT. Encoded protein: CASSQQQNTEAFF. The entire variable domain, with the rest obtained from reference TRBV9 and TRBJ1-1, is as follows: DSGVTQTPKHLITATGQRVTLRCSPRSGDLSVYWYQQSLDQGLQFLIQYYNGEERAKGNILERFSAQQFPDLHSELNLSSLELGDSALYFCASSQQQNTEAFFGQGTRLTVV.

The V call is TRBV5-4, the J call TRBJ2-3; TRBD2 aligns across 7 bases. The CDR3 consists of 16 residues. Germline V lookup: CDR1 SGHNT, CDR2 YYREEE (reference sequence). J was trimmed by 3 bases and V by 4 bases; bases with no gene match: 11. The CDR3 sequence: CASSGRTSWETDTQYF. CDR3 nucleotides: TGTGCCAGCAGCGGAAGGACTAGTTGGGAAACAGATACGCAGTATTTT.

The chain employs TRBV7-2 and TRBJ2-7; 7 nucleotides agree with TRBD2. The CDR3 totals 15 residues. The V segment lost 1 base and the J segment 2 bases; nucleotides outside the gene matches: 5. Germline CDR1 reads SGHTA; CDR2 reads FQGNSA. The CDR3 loop is CASSLGGGGTYEQYF. Written as DNA, the CDR3 is TGTGCCAGCAGCTTAGGTGGGGGGGGAACCTACGAGCAGTACTTC.

The chain joins TRBV6-1 to TRBJ1-2, with TRBD1 identical over 7 bases. Germline V gene lookup returns CDR1 MNHNS and CDR2 SASEGT. The J segment lost 2 bases and the V segment lost 5 bases, leaving 5 bases of the junction unmatched. This CDR3 has 14 amino acids. DNA of the CDR3: TGTGCCAGCAGTATACAGGGGAAAAACTATGGCTACACCTTC. Translation gives CASSIQGKNYGYTF.

J is TRBJ2-7 and V is TRBV7-6; the match to TRBD1 covers 7 bases. The CDR3 contains 12 residues. V shed 6 bases and J 4 bases; nucleotides not matched to a gene: 3. CDR1 SGHVS and CDR2 FNYEAQ come from the germline V gene. CDR3 DNA sequence: TGTGCCAGCAGGGACAGGCCTTACGAGCAGTACTTC. Encoded protein: CASRDRPYEQYF.